The 13 T cell receptor beta chains reported below all come from one sample, sequenced in a study of shared clonotypes between healthy human individuals. The table came from immunoSEQ multiplex PCR; TCRdb's copy has only in-frame clones and leaves some out. The table shows under 2,500,000 clones, with nearly 97% occurring only once. The specimen sequenced was naive CD4+ T cells sorted from blood. Subset here: CD45RA+ positively selected. These receptors were taken from a man aged 18 to 29 in good health.

The CDR3 DNA reads TGCGCCAGCAGTCTCGGACAGGGGGCCTCTAATGAAAAACTGTTTTTT. It yields the protein CASSLGQGASNEKLFF. This rearrangement joins TRBV4-1 to TRBJ1-4; 11 bases align to TRBD1. This CDR3 has 16 residues. Germline V gene sequence: CDR1 MGHRA, CDR2 YSYEKL. With 6 bases clipped from V and 3 bases from J, the junction kept 6 bases outside the gene matches.

Concerning this clone itself: This sample also contains other DNA sequences that code for the same CDR3. The genes are TRBV5-1 and TRBJ2-3; D could derive from TRBD1 or TRBD2 (6 bases each). CDR3 size: 15 residues. Trimming cost V 4 bases and J 1 base, with 13 bases left between them. Germline-derived CDR1 and CDR2 are SGHRS and YFSETQ. The CDR3 bases are TGCGCCAGCAGCGTCGGGGGCGCCGGCACAGATACGCAGTATTTT. Protein: CASSVGGAGTDTQYF.

This clone came up once. The chain uses TRBV2 and TRBJ2-7; 7 bases align to TRBD1. Germline V gene sequence: CDR1 SNHLY, CDR2 FYNNEI. The CDR3 length is 14 residues. Trimming took 6 bases from V and 1 from J; bases not matched to a gene: 6. CDR3 DNA: TGTGCCAGCAGGCCCGGGACAGTATCCTACGAGCAGTACTTC. It codes for CASRPGTVSYEQYF.

The chain carries TRBV5-1 and TRBJ2-5, with D possibly matching TRBD2 (5 bases). The CDR3 has 13 amino acids. Germline V gene data show CDR1 as SGHRS and CDR2 as YFSETQ. V was pared by 2 bases and J by 3 bases, with 8 bases between. In DNA form, the CDR3 reads TGCGCCAGCAGCTTCACTAGTGAAGAGACCCAGTACTTC. Translated, it gives CASSFTSEETQYF. The entire variable domain, with the rest obtained from reference TRBV5-1 and TRBJ2-5, is as follows: KAGVTQTPRYLIKTRGQQVTLSCSPISGHRSVSWYQQTPGQGLQFLFEYFSETQRNKGNFPGRFSGRQFSNSRSEMNVSTLELGDSALYLCASSFTSEETQYFGPGTRLLVL.

A single count supports this clone. The chain uses TRBV7-2 and TRBJ2-2, with TRBD2 as a possible D gene (6 bases). Germline CDR1 and CDR2: SGHTA and FQGNSA. The CDR3 covers 15 residues. V lost 2 bases and J 0 bases, leaving 7 bases between the germline ends. The CDR3 sequence is CASSLLAPNTGELFF. The CDR3, as DNA: TGTGCCAGCAGCTTACTAGCGCCGAACACCGGGGAGCTGTTTTTT.

Concerning this clone itself: Other nucleotide sequences from this sample produce the same CDR3. The chain couples TRBV5-1 to TRBJ1-1; D gene unclear. The CDR3 extends over 13 amino acids. Looked up from germline, CDR1 is SGHRS and CDR2 is YFSETQ. V was pared by 3 bases and J by 0 bases, with 6 bases between. The CDR3: CASSSPMNTEAFF. As DNA, the CDR3 is TGCGCCAGCAGCTCCCCAATGAACACTGAAGCTTTCTTT.

This chain links TRBV7-2 with TRBJ2-5; D might be TRBD1 (7 bases). Germline CDR1 reads SGHTA; CDR2 reads FQGNSA. V lost 5 bases and J 4 bases, leaving 17 bases between the germline ends. This CDR3 has 15 amino acids. CDR3 sequence (DNA): TGTGCCAGCAGCGGCCGGCTCCAGGGGGGAGAGACCCAGTACTTC. It specifies CASSGRLQGGETQYF.

This clone has a single count. The J gene is TRBJ1-2, the V gene TRBV4-1; 7 bases agree with TRBD1. Germline lookup yields CDR1 MGHRA and CDR2 YSYEKL. This CDR3 comprises 15 residues. The V and J ends lost 2 bases and 3 bases, in that order; junction bases with no gene match: 6. The CDR3 coding sequence is TGCGCCAGCAGCCAAATCCGGGACAGCCACTATGGCTACACCTTC. This gives the protein CASSQIRDSHYGYTF.

This chain uses TRBV10-3 with TRBJ1-1; TRBD1 aligns across 7 bases. Trimming removed 0 bases from V and 0 bases from J; junction bases left unmatched: 7. The CDR3 has 17 amino acids. Germline CDR1 reads ENHRY; CDR2 reads SYGVKD. The CDR3 sequence is CAISESTGEGMNTEAFF. Written as DNA, the CDR3 is TGTGCCATCAGTGAGTCCACAGGGGAAGGCATGAACACTGAAGCTTTCTTT.

This clone was seen a single time. This chain uses TRBV4-2 with TRBJ2-2; TRBD2 matches at 8 bases. Germline CDR1 and CDR2: LGHNA and YNFKEQ. The CDR3 contains 16 residues. V lost 1 base to trimming and J lost 1 base; unmatched junction nucleotides: 2. DNA for the CDR3: TGTGCCAGCAGCCAAGTAGCGGGGAAGAACACCGGGGAGCTGTTTTTT. It codes for CASSQVAGKNTGELFF.

The table lists this clone with a count of one. J is TRBJ2-7 and V is TRBV6-5; TRBD1 matches 7 bases. The CDR3 totals 15 residues. Germline values: CDR1 MNHEY, CDR2 SVGAGI. V was pared by 5 bases and J by 2 bases, with 9 bases of the junction left unmatched. The CDR3 spells CASSPTTGITYEQYF. CDR3 nucleotides: TGTGCCAGCAGTCCGACGACAGGGATAACCTACGAGCAGTACTTC.

In DNA, the CDR3 is TGTGCCAGCAGCCTTGGCGGGCCAAGCACAGATACGCAGTATTTT. Amino acid sequence: CASSLGGPSTDTQYF. V gene TRBV6-5 combines with J gene TRBJ2-3; possibly TRBD2 for D (5 bases). The germline CDR1 and CDR2 sequences are MNHEY and SVGAGI. V was trimmed by 6 bases and J by 0 bases, leaving 13 bases between them. The CDR3 totals 15 residues.

The V gene is TRBV2, the J gene TRBJ2-7, with D perhaps TRBD2 (6 bases). The ends were cut back, 7 bases at V and 1 base at J, with 17 bases in the middle. The CDR3 covers 15 residues. CDR1 and CDR2 (germline): SNHLY, FYNNEI. The CDR3 here is CASNTGTFRSYEQYF. In nucleotides, the CDR3 is TGTGCCAGCAACACCGGGACTTTCAGATCCTACGAGCAGTACTTC. Together with reference TRBV2 and TRBJ2-7, the CDR3 gives the full variable domain: EPEVTQTPSHQVTQMGQEVILRCVPISNHLYFYWYRQILGQKVEFLVSFYNNEISEKSEIFDDQFSVERPDGSNFTLKIRSTKLEDSAMYFCASNTGTFRSYEQYFGPGTRLTVT.